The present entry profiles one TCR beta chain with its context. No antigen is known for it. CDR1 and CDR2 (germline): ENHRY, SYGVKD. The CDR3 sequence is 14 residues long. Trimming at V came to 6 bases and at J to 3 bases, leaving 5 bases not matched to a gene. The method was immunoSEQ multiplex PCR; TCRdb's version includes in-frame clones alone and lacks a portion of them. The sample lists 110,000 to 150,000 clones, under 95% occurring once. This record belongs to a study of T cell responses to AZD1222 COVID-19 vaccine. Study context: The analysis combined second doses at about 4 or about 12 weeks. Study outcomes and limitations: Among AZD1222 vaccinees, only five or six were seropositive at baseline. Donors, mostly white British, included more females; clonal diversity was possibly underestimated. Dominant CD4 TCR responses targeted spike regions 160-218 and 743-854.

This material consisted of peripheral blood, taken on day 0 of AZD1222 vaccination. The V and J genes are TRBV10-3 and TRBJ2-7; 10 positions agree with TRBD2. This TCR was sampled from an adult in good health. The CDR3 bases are TGTGCCATCAGGGCAACTAGCGGGGACTACGAGCAGTACTTC. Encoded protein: CAIRATSGDYEQYF.